The table lists the clone carrying this T cell receptor beta chain with many counts. The record originates from a study of T cells in Graves' hyperthyroidism and ophthalmopathy. RNA transcripts yielded amplified TCR beta CDR3 regions. First-round RT-PCR with HTBI primers amplified the TCR CDR3 region. TCRdb analysed the multiplex PCR reads with MiXCR anew, one entry per CDR3 protein. The table records some 550,000 distinct CDR3 sequences, 16% of them present only once. Per germline, CDR1 SQVTM and CDR2 ANQGSEA. The V and J ends lost 5 bases and 6 bases, in that order; junction bases with no gene match: 7. This CDR3 spans 12 amino acids. Disease duration was under 3 months in the ophthalmopathy patients, who also had a Clinical Activity Score of at least 3 and a NOSPECS grade of at least 4.

The sequence came from a woman in her 40s with Graves' ophthalmopathy. The chain couples TRBV29-1 to TRBJ2-7, with TRBD2 matching 7 bases. Sequencing input: blood. In DNA form, the CDR3 reads TGCAGCGTTCGGGCGGGAGTCGGCGAGCAGTACTTC. Its translation: CSVRAGVGEQYF.